This TCR beta chain was recorded in a study of blood T cell repertoires in COVID-19. The study assigned cohorts using participant-reported clinical history. The study counted Cohort 3 donors as recovered given two negative PCRs, clearance, or symptom resolution. Original methodology: It was from reference gene primer amplification that nucleated cell counts were estimated. This table comes from immunoSEQ multiplex PCR, and its TCRdb copy is limited to in-frame clones, with some not included. That table gives V, J and clone size, and the DNA gave D and trimming. The sample contains 200,000 to 250,000 clones, 80% to 90% of which appear only once. Trimming left V 6 bases short and J 0 bases short, with 14 bases between. Germline-derived CDR1 and CDR2 are SEHNR and FQNEAQ (reference sequence). The CDR3 has 15 amino acids.

The chain links TRBV7-9 to TRBJ2-5; D might be TRBD2 (5 bases). This receptor was identified in a man under 40 who had recovered from COVID-19. Sequenced: PBMCs or T cells enriched from blood (not recorded which). Here the CDR3 reads CASSSQTTYQETQYF. The CDR3 nucleotides read TGTGCCAGCAGTTCTCAGACTACATACCAAGAGACCCAGTACTTC.